The T cell receptor (beta chain) under discussion was sequenced for a study of blood T cell repertoires in COVID-19. Produced via immunoSEQ multiplex PCR; TCRdb's table is partial and in-frame only. The data hold around 160,000 clones, with 84% observed a single time. Participant reports of clinical history set cohort assignment. Material for sequencing was PBMCs or T cells enriched from blood (not recorded which). This clonotype was obtained from a woman aged 50 to 65 who had been exposed to COVID-19.

CDR3 sequence (DNA): TGTGCCAGCAGCTTACACCGGTCGAGGGCCTCCAATGAGCAGTTCTTC. The encoded protein is CASSLHRSRASNEQFF. V usage is TRBV7-2 and J usage is TRBJ2-1, with a weak D call TRBD2 (5 bases). This CDR3 spans 16 amino acids. V shed 2 bases and J shed 6 bases, with 17 bases lying between them. Germline values: CDR1 SGHTA, CDR2 FQGNSA.